This TCR beta chain was captured in a study (dated by TCRdb to the mid-2010s). Notes on the research overall: The study investigated the origins of HIV persistence in individuals who naturally controlled HIV infection.

Receptors were amplified or captured by 5' RACE. TCRdb shows the sequencer as Illumina HiSeq 2000. In TCRdb, the public reads were trimmed at Q25 with fastp and aligned with MiXCR, with productive beta chains retained. For every CDR3 protein sequence, its rows merge into one entry that carries the most common genes and DNA. Across this sample there are fewer than 650 distinct CDR3 sequences, with roughly an eighth seen only once. The top ten clones comprise approximately 16% of the sample. This clonotype has a single count. There is no known antigen for this receptor. Base qualities are not at hand, and no much larger clone is one base apart. A read on its own is weak evidence. Taken from cysteine to phenylalanine, the CDR3 has 15 residues. The kept DNA is CDR3 alone, 45 bases in frame from the first base. V is reduced by 1 base and J by 3 bases, leaving a spacing of 13 bases between them. CDR1 and CDR2 (SGHRS, YFSETQ) derive from the germline V gene.

Specimen: total memory T cells from blood PBMCs. The sample's cell subset or site, from its label and the paper: transitional memory CD4+ T cells. The V and J segments used are TRBV5-1 and TRBJ2-5; 6 matching bases give a weak D call of TRBD1. The sequence came from a female donor with HIV. The CDR3: CASSLNVGAEETQYF. At the DNA level, the sequence is TGCGCCAGCAGCTTGAATGTGGGGGCCGAAGAGACCCAGTACTTC.